Following are 3 T cell receptor beta chains from one sample sequenced in a study of blood T cell repertoires in COVID-19 (dated by TCRdb to the early 2020s). The method was the immunoSEQ multiplex PCR assay. TCRdb limited this immuneACCESS table to in-frame rearrangements with V and J called. A share of clones is missing; checked studies link under half to unresolved V genes, and the rest is unexplained. This sample lists about 180,000 clones; approximately 85% were detected once. The biggest ten clones account for roughly 9.8% of the sample. The source material was peripheral blood. These receptors were collected from a human donor with active or convalescent COVID-19. The donor label of this sample is uncertain.

The chain combines TRBV9 with TRBJ1-1; no clear D gene. V was shortened by 3 bases and J by 5 bases, with 11 bases between the two germline ends. This CDR3 comprises 13 residues. Germline V gives CDR1 SGDLS, CDR2 YYNGEE. CDR3: CASSAVDYTEAFF. The DNA of the CDR3 is TGTGCCAGCAGCGCAGTGGACTATACTGAAGCTTTCTTT.

This clone was seen more than once but under ten times. This chain connects TRBV28 to TRBJ2-2; D not resolved. The germline V and J ends were trimmed by 6 bases and 8 bases, with 13 bases remaining between them. This CDR3 contains 13 residues. Germline lookup yields CDR1 MDHEN and CDR2 SYDVKM. This CDR3 reads CASRAPGNGELFF. CDR3 coding DNA: TGTGCCAGCAGGGCCCCAGGAAATGGGGAGCTGTTTTTT.

The chain carries TRBV29-1 and TRBJ2-1, with 7 bases matching TRBD1. The J segment lost 10 bases and the V segment lost 2 bases, leaving 5 bases of the junction unmatched. CDR1 is SQVTM and CDR2 is ANQGSEA in the germline V gene. CDR3 size: 12 residues. The CDR3 DNA reads as TGCAGCGTTGAAAGGGGGCTTGGGGAGCAGTTCTTC. Amino acid sequence: CSVERGLGEQFF.